Shown below are 10 T cell receptor beta chains from a single sample sequenced in a study of human CD4 T cells and Enterobacteriaceae. Memory CD4+ T cells were sorted as all CD4+ cells except CD45RA+CCR7+CD95- naive cells, over 98% pure. Measured with immunoSEQ multiplex PCR; TCRdb has only the in-frame clones, and not every one. The repertoire holds some 26,000 clones, with approximately 78% as singletons. The sequencing input was memory CD4+ T cells from blood. The receptors come from a human donor in good health.

The chain is built from TRBV7-7 and TRBJ2-2, with no clear D. The CDR3 length is 14 residues. V was shortened by 5 bases and J by 6 bases, with 13 bases between the two germline ends. Germline assignment: CDR1 SSHAT and CDR2 FNYEAQ (reference sequence). The CDR3 nucleotides are TGTGCCAGCAGCCCCCTGCCAGAAGCCGGGGAGCTGTTTTTT. This encodes CASSPLPEAGELFF.

The gene calls are TRBV30 and TRBJ2-2; the D is unclear. V was trimmed by 0 bases and J by 0 bases, leaving 2 bases between them. Per the germline V gene, CDR1 is GTSNPN and CDR2 is SVGIG (reference sequence). The CDR3 sequence is 13 residues long. This CDR3 reads CAWSVSNTGELFF. The CDR3 DNA reads as TGTGCCTGGAGTGTCTCGAACACCGGGGAGCTGTTTTTT.

This clone has only a few counts. The chain is built from TRBV19 and TRBJ1-6; D not resolved. The CDR3 runs 14 residues. V lost 5 bases, J lost 9 bases, and 14 bases lay in between. Germline V CDR1 and CDR2: LNHDA, SQIVND (reference sequence). The CDR3 here is CASSPPQEGSPLHF. Here the CDR3 DNA reads TGTGCCAGTAGTCCGCCGCAAGAAGGTTCACCCCTCCACTTT.

The CDR3 nucleotides read TGTGCCAGCAGCCAACAGGAGAACACTGAAGCTTTCTTT. The encoded protein is CASSQQENTEAFF. The chain combines TRBV11-2 with TRBJ1-1; D is perhaps TRBD1 (5 bases). Germline CDR1 SGHAT, CDR2 FQNNGV. Between the trimmed V and J ends, which lost 5 bases and 1 base, there was a span of 8 bases. This CDR3 has 13 residues.

This rearrangement joins TRBV18 to TRBJ2-5, with 11 bases fitting TRBD2. Trimming removed 1 base from V and 4 bases from J; junction bases left unmatched: 8. Germline V gene sequence: CDR1 KGHSH, CDR2 LQKENI. The CDR3 loop spans 17 amino acids. In DNA, the CDR3 is TGTGCCAGCTCACCACAGGCTAGCGGGGGGAGTGGAGAGACCCAGTACTTC. The encoded protein is CASSPQASGGSGETQYF.

The chain links TRBV11-2 to TRBJ1-1, with D unresolved. V gave up 3 bases and J gave up 11 bases, with 13 bases separating them. CDR3 size: 12 residues. The germline V gene has CDR1 SGHAT and CDR2 FQNNGV. DNA of the CDR3: TGTGCCAGCAGCTTTTTTAAAGGAGAGGCTTTCTTT. Protein: CASSFFKGEAFF.

The chain uses TRBV7-6 and TRBJ1-3, with TRBD1 matching 7 bases. The V gene end was trimmed by 5 bases and the J gene end by 0 bases; junction bases not matched to a gene: 10. CDR1 and CDR2 (germline): SGHVS, FNYEAQ. CDR3 length equals 17 residues. CDR3 region: CASSLRQGVNSGNTIYF. The CDR3, as DNA: TGTGCCAGCAGCCTAAGGCAGGGGGTGAACTCTGGAAACACCATATATTTT.

Here the CDR3 DNA reads TGTGCCAGCAGCCCGTCGACTAGTTCTTCCTACGAGCAGTACTTC. Translated: CASSPSTSSSYEQYF. V and J are TRBV7-7 and TRBJ2-7, with D tentatively TRBD2 (6 bases). CDR3 length: 15 residues. CDR1 is SSHAT and CDR2 is FNYEAQ in the germline V gene (reference sequence). The V and J ends lost 5 bases and 1 base respectively, with 15 bases between them.

The rearrangement joins TRBV4-1 to TRBJ1-5; 8 positions agree with TRBD1. CDR1 and CDR2 (germline): MGHRA, YSYEKL. The J segment lost 7 bases and the V segment lost 2 bases, leaving 7 bases of the junction unmatched. The CDR3 has 15 amino acids. The CDR3 reads CASSQPGQANQPQHF. Written as DNA, the CDR3 is TGCGCCAGCAGCCAACCGGGACAGGCGAACCAGCCCCAGCATTTT.

The rearrangement joins TRBV4-2 to TRBJ2-3; D is unresolved. With 2 bases removed from V and 2 bases from J, the gap between germline ends came to 11 bases. The CDR3 runs to 15 residues. Germline CDR1 is LGHNA and CDR2 is YNFKEQ. As DNA, the CDR3 is TGTGCCAGCAGCCAAAGGGCGGACGACACAGATACGCAGTATTTT. The encoded protein is CASSQRADDTDTQYF.